The text below deals with one T cell receptor (beta chain). The data stem from a study of blood T cell repertoires in COVID-19. The V and J ends lost 6 bases and 3 bases, in that order; junction bases with no gene match: 8. Germline loops: CDR1 MNHEY, CDR2 SMNVEV (reference sequence). CDR3 length equals 14 residues. In the original processing: Scientists estimated how many nucleated cells there were by amplifying reference gene primers. Only in-frame clones appear in the TCRdb table, and some are missing; sequencing was by immunoSEQ multiplex PCR. The V and J calls and clone size come from that table; D and trimming were worked out from the DNA. The sample contains a few hundred thousand clones, roughly 86% of which appear only once. Categorization into cohorts depended on clinical history that participants reported.

Sequenced sample: PBMCs or T cells enriched from blood (not recorded which). This chain connects TRBV27 to TRBJ2-7; TRBD1 aligns across 7 bases. The sequence came from a man younger than 30 with acute COVID-19. The DNA of the CDR3 is TGTGCCAGCAGACCGACAGGGTTCATCTACGAGCAGTACTTC. This encodes CASRPTGFIYEQYF.